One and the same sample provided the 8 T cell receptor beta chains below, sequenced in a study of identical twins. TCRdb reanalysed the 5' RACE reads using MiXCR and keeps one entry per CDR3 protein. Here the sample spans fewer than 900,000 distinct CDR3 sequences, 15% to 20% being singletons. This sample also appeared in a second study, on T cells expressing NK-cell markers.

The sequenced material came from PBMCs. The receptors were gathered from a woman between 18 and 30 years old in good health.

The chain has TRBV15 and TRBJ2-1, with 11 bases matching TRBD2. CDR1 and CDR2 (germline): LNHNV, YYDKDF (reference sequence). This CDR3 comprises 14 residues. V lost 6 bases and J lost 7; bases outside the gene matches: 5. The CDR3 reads CATRLAGGRNEQFF. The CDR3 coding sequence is TGTGCCACCAGATTAGCGGGAGGGAGAAATGAGCAGTTCTTC. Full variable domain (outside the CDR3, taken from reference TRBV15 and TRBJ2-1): DAMVIQNPRYQVTQFGKPVTLSCSQTLNHNVMYWYQQKSSQAPKLLFHYYDKDFNNEADTPDNFQSRRPNTSFCFLDIRSPGLGDTAMYLCATRLAGGRNEQFFGPGTRLTVL.

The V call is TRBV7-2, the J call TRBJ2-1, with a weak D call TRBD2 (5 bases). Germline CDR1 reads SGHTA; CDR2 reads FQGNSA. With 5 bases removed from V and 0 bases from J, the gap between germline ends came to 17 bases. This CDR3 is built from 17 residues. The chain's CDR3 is CASSRYGSGSSYNEQFF. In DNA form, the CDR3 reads TGTGCCAGCAGCCGCTACGGGTCGGGGAGCTCCTACAATGAGCAGTTCTTC.

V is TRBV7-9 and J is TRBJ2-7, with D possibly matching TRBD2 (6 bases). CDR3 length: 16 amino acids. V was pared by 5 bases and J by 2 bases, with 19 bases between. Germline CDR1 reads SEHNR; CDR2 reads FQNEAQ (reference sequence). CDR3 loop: CASSGLTGTATYEQYF. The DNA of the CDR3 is TGTGCCAGCAGCGGCCTGACCGGGACTGCCACCTACGAGCAGTACTTC.

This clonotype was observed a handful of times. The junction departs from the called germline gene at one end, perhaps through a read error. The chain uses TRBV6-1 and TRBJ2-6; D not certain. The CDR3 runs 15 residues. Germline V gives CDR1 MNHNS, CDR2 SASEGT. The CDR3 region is CASSDSGSRANVLTF. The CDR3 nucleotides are TGTGCCAGCAGTGATAGTGGCTCTCGGGCCAACGTCCTGACTTTC.

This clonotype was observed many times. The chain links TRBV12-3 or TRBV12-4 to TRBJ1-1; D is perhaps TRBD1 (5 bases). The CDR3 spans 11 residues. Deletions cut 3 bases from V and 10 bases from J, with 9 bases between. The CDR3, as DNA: TGTGCCAGCAGTTTCTTTGGGGGAGCTTTCTTT. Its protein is CASSFFGGAFF.

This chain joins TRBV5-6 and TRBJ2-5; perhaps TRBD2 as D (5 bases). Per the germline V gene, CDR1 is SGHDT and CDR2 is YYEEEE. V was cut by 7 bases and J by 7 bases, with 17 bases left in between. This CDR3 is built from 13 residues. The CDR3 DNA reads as TGTGCCAGCCATCCTGACCTTGGAGGGACCCAGTACTTC. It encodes CASHPDLGGTQYF. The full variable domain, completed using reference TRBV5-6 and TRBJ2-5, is DAGVTQSPTHLIKTRGQQVTLRCSPKSGHDTVSWYQQALGQGPQFIFQYYEEEERQRGNFPDRFSGHQFPNYSSELNVNALLLGDSALYLCASHPDLGGTQYFGPGTRLLVL.

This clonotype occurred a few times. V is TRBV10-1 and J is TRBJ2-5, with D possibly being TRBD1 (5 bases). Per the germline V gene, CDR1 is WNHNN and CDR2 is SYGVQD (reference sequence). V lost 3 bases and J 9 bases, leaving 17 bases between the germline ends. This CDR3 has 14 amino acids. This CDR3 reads CASSDQRWGSAQYF. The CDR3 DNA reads TGCGCCAGCAGTGACCAACGGTGGGGCTCGGCCCAGTACTTC.

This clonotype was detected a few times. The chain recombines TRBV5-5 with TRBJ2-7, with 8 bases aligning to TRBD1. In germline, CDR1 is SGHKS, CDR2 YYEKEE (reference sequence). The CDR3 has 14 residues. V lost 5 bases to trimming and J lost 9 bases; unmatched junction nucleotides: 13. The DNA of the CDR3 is TGTGCCAGCAGTTCAAACACAGGGGGAGTCACGCAGTACTTC. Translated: CASSSNTGGVTQYF.